The entry below describes one TCR beta chain. No antigen is known for it. It has no much larger one-base neighbor in the sample; base qualities were not kept. These data originate in a study of TIL therapy for anti-PD-1-resistant metastatic lung cancer (dated by TCRdb to about 2021). Notes on the research overall: Enrolled patients had a median age of approximately 49 years (range roughly 38-80) and a median tumor PD-L1 proportion score of approximately 6.6%. The cohort was composed predominantly of lung adenocarcinoma, with a few EGFR-mutant and two ALK-rearranged tumors included, and half of patients were identified as current or former smokers. Across the cohort, whole-exome sequencing showed a median non-synonymous tumor mutation burden of approximately 1.5 mutations per megabase. Clonotypes were tracked across tumor, expanded TIL product and serial blood samples by T cell receptor beta sequencing of tumor and peripheral blood. Study-wide conclusions, independent of this receptor: TIL culture showed high clonal turnover, with many enriched product clones undetected in the baseline tumor, suggesting clonal contraction rather than faithful expansion. Higher clonality and lower diversity were observed in expanded TIL cultures than in baseline intratumoral T cells (median clonality approximately 6% vs 31%, p < 0.0001). The study protocol defined all tumor marker inferences as exploratory. The cohort was highly selected, including more treatment-naive, never-smoker and oncogene-addicted patients than is typical, which limits generalizability.

TCR beta CDR3 regions were amplified from genomic DNA with the immunoSEQ v3 hsTCRB kit using bias-controlled multiplex PCR. The TCR libraries were sequenced on an Illumina NextSeq 500 to roughly 1.8 million read pairs for survey level or about 5-6.5 million read pairs for deep level. As for how the authors treated the data: Clonality was reported by immunoSEQ Analyzer software, which also assigned V, D and J genes and filtered out non-productive sequences. Repertoires were compared using productive Simpson clonality and Morisita overlap index of productive TRB rearrangements between infused TIL and blood. The table was pulled from immuneACCESS by TCRdb, which kept in-frame rearrangements only. Such tables lose some clones; where checked, under half of the loss comes from unresolved V genes, and the rest has no known cause. That table supplies the V and J calls and clone size; D and trimming were determined from the DNA. The sample table lists about 50,000 clones, just over 70% of them with a count of one. The ten largest account for roughly 5.6% of the sample.

The time point label of this sample denotes: pre-treatment sample, taken before nivolumab and TIL therapy. The baseline tumor samples, taken from the same resection that was used to grow TIL, were excised metastases, most often pleural nodules or supraclavicular lymph nodes. Tumors were collected before any PD-1/PD-L1 blockade, after which patients were given nivolumab, and patients who progressed were given lymphodepletion, an infusion of expanded TIL and IL-2. A phase I trial run at two centers enrolled adults with stage 4 NSCLC between late 2017 and 2020. The samples were obtained from a phase I trial that was single-arm and open-label and tested tumor-infiltrating lymphocyte therapy combined with nivolumab in advanced non-small cell lung cancer. Portions of each resected tumor were snap-frozen in liquid nitrogen and were stored at -80 degrees C. Tumor regions of interest were chosen on H&E sections by laser-capture macrodissection, pulverized into roughly 16 mg aliquots, and extracted with Qiagen Allprep kits.

The junction carries 4 bases between V and J, which are trimmed by 3 bases and 5 bases respectively. From a lookup of the germline V gene (reference sequence), CDR1 and CDR2 are SEHNR and FQNEAQ. Spanning cysteine to phenylalanine, the CDR3 consists of 11 amino acids. The entry retains the CDR3 DNA only, 33 bases that are in frame from base 1. The sequence is built from TRBV7-9 and TRBJ2-5; the D gene cannot be named for sure. Sequencing used tumor tissue, obtained at baseline. This TCR derives from a person between 25 and 80 years old with non-small cell lung cancer. This receptor has the CDR3 CASSLAETQYF. The bases are TGTGCCAGCAGCTTGGCCGAGACCCAGTACTTC. The CDR3 plus the reference TRBV7-9 and TRBJ2-5 genes for the other parts give the full variable domain: DTGVSQNPRHKITKRGQNVTFRCDPISEHNRLYWYRQTLGQGPEFLTYFQNEAQLEKSRLLSDRFSAERPKGSFSTLEIQRTEQGDSAMYLCASSLAETQYFGPGTRLLVL.